This T cell receptor (beta chain) was sequenced for a study of blood T cells in healthy people across ages. In the study overall: Using template switching, researchers captured about one barcoded beta molecule for each two T cells.

A second PCR of about 7 to 12 cycles used a sample-barcoded 5' primer and a J-beta primer mix. A single record per CDR3 protein comes from TCRdb applying MiXCR to the 5' RACE reads. This table has fewer than 800,000 distinct CDR3 sequences, around 21% appearing once. Peripheral blood from each donor was collected in a volume of approximately 9.2 milliliters. This clonotype was seen more than once but under ten times. What it recognizes is unknown. Study-wide results and limits: More naive CD4+ cells and higher diversity were found in long-lived than in aged donors.

Deletions cut 0 bases from V and 4 bases from J, with 6 bases between. CDR1 and CDR2 from the germline V gene are SGDLS and YYNGEE. This CDR3 region has 13 residues. The source is a man aged 70 or older in good health. The chain uses TRBV9 and TRBJ2-3; D is uncertain. Sequencing was done on a sample of blood. CDR3 loop: CASSVVRADTQYF. CDR3 bases: TGTGCCAGCAGCGTAGTTAGGGCAGATACGCAGTATTTT.